The entry below describes one T cell receptor beta chain. V was pared by 3 bases and J by 2 bases, with 5 bases between. Germline CDR1 MDHEN, CDR2 SYDVKM. This CDR3 has 12 residues. This sample stems from a study of blood T cell repertoires in COVID-19. Repertoires were generated with immunoSEQ multiplex PCR, while TCRdb's copy carries only in-frame clones and drops some. The sample carries 95,000 to 150,000 clones, 79% recorded once. Material: peripheral blood. The TCR comes from a man aged 35-49 years with active or convalescent COVID-19. The V and J genes are TRBV28 and TRBJ2-7; D gene uncertain. The CDR3, as DNA: TGTGCCAGCAGTTTTCAGACCTACGAGCAGTACTTC. It specifies CASSFQTYEQYF.